The 8 T cell receptor beta chains listed next were all sequenced from one sample in a study of OX40 agonist ivuxolimab in advanced cancers. To prepare the library, the immunoSEQ multiplex PCR assay was applied. TCRdb stores this immuneACCESS table with in-frame sequences only. Part of the clones is absent; in the studies checked, under half of the shortfall reflects unresolved V genes, and no reason is known for the rest. The sample table contains approximately 90,000 clones; only one count was recorded for about 90% of them. Of the sample, 8.7% falls within the top ten clones. Sequenced material: CD4+ or CD8+ T cells sorted from blood, taken in a trial of the OX40 agonist ivuxolimab. The receptors shown here come from an adult with an advanced solid tumor such as melanoma, head and neck, liver or kidney cancer.

The chain has TRBV27 and TRBJ2-5, with 8 positions matching TRBD1. The DNA end favors TRBJ2-7, so the J call may be wrong. The CDR3 has 15 residues. CDR1 and CDR2 from the germline V gene are MNHEY and SMNVEV (reference sequence). This chain's CDR3 is CASSLSVPRGPEQYF. The CDR3 DNA is TGTGCCAGCAGTTTATCCGTCCCCAGGGGGCCCGAGCAGTACTTC.

The gene calls are TRBV5-1 and TRBJ2-1; D remains ambiguous. This CDR3 has 11 amino acids. The ends were cut back, 0 bases at V and 9 bases at J, with 4 bases in the middle. Germline values: CDR1 SGHRS, CDR2 YFSETQ. CDR3 sequence (DNA): TGCGCCAGCAGCTTGGGGGGTGAGCAGTTCTTC. Translating gives CASSLGGEQFF.

The chain combines TRBV4-2 with TRBJ2-7; 7 bases are a match to TRBD2. There are 14 residues in the CDR3. Germline loops: CDR1 LGHNA, CDR2 YNFKEQ. The J segment lost 3 bases and the V segment lost 3 bases, leaving 5 bases of the junction unmatched. The CDR3 sequence: CASSQPTSSYEQYF. The CDR3 DNA follows: TGTGCCAGCAGCCAGCCGACTAGCAGCTACGAGCAGTACTTC.

This CDR3 reads CASSYSAPEDTQYF. The CDR3 bases are TGTGCCAGCAGTTACTCGGCCCCCGAGGATACGCAGTATTTT. The chain couples TRBV6-5 to TRBJ2-3; D is ambiguous. The CDR3 is 14 amino acids. Germline V CDR1 and CDR2: MNHEY, SVGAGI. Trimming removed 0 bases from V and 6 bases from J, with 10 bases in between.

This chain joins TRBV19 and TRBJ1-2, with D uncertain. V gave up 3 bases and J gave up 4 bases, with 12 bases separating them. Germline CDR1 is LNHDA and CDR2 is SQIVND (reference sequence). The CDR3 has 14 residues. The CDR3 protein is CASSISQGPYGYTF. CDR3 DNA sequence: TGTGCCAGTAGTATTTCCCAAGGGCCCTATGGCTACACCTTC.

The rearrangement links TRBV10-3 to TRBJ1-2; D may be TRBD1 (5 bases). The CDR3 is made up of 15 amino acids. The V gene lost 8 bases and the J gene lost 4 bases, with 20 bases spanning the gap. The germline gives CDR1 ENHRY, CDR2 SYGVKD. CDR3 amino acids: CAISGTGGELYGYTF. Written as DNA, the CDR3 is TGTGCCATCTCCGGGACCGGAGGAGAGCTCTATGGCTACACCTTC.

V usage is TRBV30 and J usage is TRBJ2-7; 10 positions agree with TRBD2. This CDR3 has 15 amino acids. The germline gives CDR1 GTSNPN, CDR2 SVGIG (reference sequence). V lost 5 bases to trimming and J lost 1 base; unmatched junction nucleotides: 8. The chain's CDR3 is CAWGGSGRASYEQYF. The CDR3 DNA is TGTGCCTGGGGAGGGAGCGGGAGGGCGTCCTACGAGCAGTACTTC.

This chain links TRBV5-1 with TRBJ2-3, with 13 nucleotides matching TRBD2. Germline V gene sequence: CDR1 SGHRS, CDR2 YFSETQ. This CDR3 is 18 amino acids long. V was pared by 3 bases and J by 4 bases, with 11 bases of the junction left unmatched. The CDR3 sequence: CASSSGLAGEGGPDTQYF. DNA for the CDR3: TGCGCCAGCAGCTCCGGACTAGCGGGAGAGGGAGGGCCAGATACGCAGTATTTT.